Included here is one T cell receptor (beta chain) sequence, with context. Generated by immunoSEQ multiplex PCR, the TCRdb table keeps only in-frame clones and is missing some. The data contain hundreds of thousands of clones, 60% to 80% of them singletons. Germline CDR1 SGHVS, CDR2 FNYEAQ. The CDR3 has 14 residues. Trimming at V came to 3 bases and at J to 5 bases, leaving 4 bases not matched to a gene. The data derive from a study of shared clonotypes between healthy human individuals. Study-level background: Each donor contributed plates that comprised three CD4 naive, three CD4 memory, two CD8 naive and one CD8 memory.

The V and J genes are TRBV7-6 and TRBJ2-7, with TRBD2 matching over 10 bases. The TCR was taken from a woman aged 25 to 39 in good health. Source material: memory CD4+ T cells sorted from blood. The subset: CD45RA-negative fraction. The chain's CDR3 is CASSLGLARHEQYF. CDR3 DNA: TGTGCCAGCAGCTTGGGACTAGCGAGACACGAGCAGTACTTC.